This T cell receptor beta chain was profiled in a study of blood T cell repertoires in COVID-19. The wider study: T cells, B-cell-depleted T cells, or PBMCs provided the cDNA or gDNA that served as material.

Enrolled during active infection, Seattle patients were then followed longitudinally. The method was immunoSEQ multiplex PCR; TCRdb's version includes in-frame clones alone and lacks a portion of them. The sample includes more than 300,000 clones, around 87% of them seen just once. The sequenced sample consisted of peripheral blood. This TCR derives from a woman aged 25 to 45 with COVID-19, enrolled during active disease.

This CDR3 reads CASSGTNSYEQYF. DNA of the CDR3: TGTGCCAGCTCCGGGACTAACTCCTACGAGCAGTACTTC. V is TRBV18 and J is TRBJ2-7, with 7 bases aligning to TRBD2. The CDR3 is 13 residues long. V dropped 6 bases and J dropped 0; count of bases not matched to a gene: 2. Germline assignment: CDR1 KGHSH and CDR2 LQKENI.